This TCR beta chain was found in a study of shared T cell receptors in the human thymus. TCRdb's copy holds only in-frame clones and misses some; the assay was immunoSEQ multiplex PCR. Of approximately 760,000 clones listed, 70% to 90% were seen once; the top ten hold more than 0.01%. The V end was cut by 4 bases, the J end by 3 bases, with 10 bases between. Germline V lookup: CDR1 SNHLY, CDR2 FYNNEI. The CDR3 loop spans 13 amino acids. These data were also reused for a study on human thymus T cells. From that second work: There appeared to be biased usage of V and J genes in thymic and blood repertoires.

Material: thymocytes. This receptor was taken from a girl under three years old with a congenital heart defect. The chain joins TRBV2 to TRBJ2-7; D may be TRBD2 (5 bases). The CDR3 nucleotides read TGTGCCAGCAGTGCGTGGGAGAACTACGAGCAGTACTTC. It yields the protein CASSAWENYEQYF. The full variable domain, its missing parts supplied by reference TRBV2 and TRBJ2-7, is EPEVTQTPSHQVTQMGQEVILRCVPISNHLYFYWYRQILGQKVEFLVSFYNNEISEKSEIFDDQFSVERPDGSNFTLKIRSTKLEDSAMYFCASSAWENYEQYFGPGTRLTVT.